The clone carrying this T cell receptor (beta chain) appeared once. Its target is not known. The sample originates from a study of T cell responses to AZD1222 COVID-19 vaccine. Clones were sequenced by immunoSEQ multiplex PCR, and TCRdb holds only the in-frame ones, with some missing. The profile covers around 130,000 clones, with about 94% appearing a single time and roughly 7% taken by the ten largest. Overall study findings and caveats: Donors skewed white British and female; clonal diversity was possibly underestimated. Repertoires in all cases were sampled only once the peak T cell response had passed.

Sequencing used peripheral blood, obtained on day 0 of AZD1222 vaccination. This TCR derives from an adult in good health.

The CDR3 protein is CASTGGLPDTQYF. The DNA of the CDR3 is TGTGCCAGCACCGGTGGACTACCAGATACGCAGTATTTT. This chain uses TRBV12-3 or TRBV12-4 with TRBJ2-3, with a tentative D call TRBD2 (6 bases). Between the trimmed V and J ends, which lost 7 bases and 4 bases, there was a span of 12 bases. This CDR3 region has 13 residues.